The clone carrying this T cell receptor beta chain has just a few counts. The data are from a study of OX40 agonist ivuxolimab in advanced cancers. Study background: Males comprised around 80% of the group, whose mean age was approximately 60 years (range roughly 23 to 80).

TCRdb's copy holds only in-frame clones and misses some; the assay was immunoSEQ multiplex PCR. The table has some 48,000 clones, 84% seen once. The ends were cut back, 2 bases at V and 6 bases at J, with 7 bases in the middle. The CDR3 contains 12 residues. Germline CDR1 and CDR2: MDHEN and SYDVKM. The receptor's source is an adult with an advanced solid tumor such as melanoma, head and neck, liver or kidney cancer. The chain combines TRBV28 with TRBJ1-1, with D possibly matching TRBD1 (5 bases). The sample in question was CD4+ or CD8+ T cells sorted from blood, obtained in a trial of the OX40 agonist ivuxolimab. Here the CDR3 reads CASSLMGPEAFF. The CDR3 bases are TGTGCCAGCAGTTTAATGGGGCCTGAAGCTTTCTTT.